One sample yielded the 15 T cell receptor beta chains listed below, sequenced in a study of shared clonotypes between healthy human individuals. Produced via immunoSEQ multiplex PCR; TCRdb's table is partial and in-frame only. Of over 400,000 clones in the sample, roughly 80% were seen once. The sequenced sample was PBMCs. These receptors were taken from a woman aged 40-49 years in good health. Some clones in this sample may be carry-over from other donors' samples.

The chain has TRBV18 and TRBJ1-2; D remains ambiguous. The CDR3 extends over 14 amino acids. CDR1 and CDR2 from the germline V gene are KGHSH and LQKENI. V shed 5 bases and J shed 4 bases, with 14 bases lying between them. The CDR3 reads CASSEAAFSYGYTF. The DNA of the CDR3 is TGTGCCAGCTCAGAGGCAGCCTTCTCCTATGGCTACACCTTC.

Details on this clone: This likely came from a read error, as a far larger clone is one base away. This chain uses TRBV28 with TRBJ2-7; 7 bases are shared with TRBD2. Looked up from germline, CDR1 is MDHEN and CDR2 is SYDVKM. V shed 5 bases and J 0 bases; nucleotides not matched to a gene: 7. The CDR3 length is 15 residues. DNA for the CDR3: TGTGCCAGCAGTCTCAGCGGGGCTAGCTCCTACGAGCAGTACTTC. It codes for CASSLSGASSYEQYF. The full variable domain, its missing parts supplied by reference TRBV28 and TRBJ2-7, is DVKVTQSSRYLVKRTGEKVFLECVQDMDHENMFWYRQDPGLGLRLIYFSYDVKMKEKGDIPEGYSVSREKKERFSLILESASTNQTSMYLCASSLSGASSYEQYFGPGTRLTVT.

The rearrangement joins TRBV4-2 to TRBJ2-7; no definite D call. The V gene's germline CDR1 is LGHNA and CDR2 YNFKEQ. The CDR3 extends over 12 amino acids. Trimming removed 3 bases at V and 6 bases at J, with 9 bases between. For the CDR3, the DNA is TGTGCCAGCAGCCAGAGCCCCCGCGAGCAGTACTTC. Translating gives CASSQSPREQYF.

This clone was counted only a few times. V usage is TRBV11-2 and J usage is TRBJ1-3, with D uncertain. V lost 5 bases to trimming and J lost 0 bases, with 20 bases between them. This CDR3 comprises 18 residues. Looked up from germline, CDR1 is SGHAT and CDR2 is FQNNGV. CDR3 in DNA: TGTGCCAGCAGCCGAACTCCGATACACGCATCCTCTGGAAACACCATATATTTT. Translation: CASSRTPIHASSGNTIYF. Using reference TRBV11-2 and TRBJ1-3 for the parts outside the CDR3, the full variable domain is EAGVAQSPRYKIIEKRQSVAFWCNPISGHATLYWYQQILGQGPKLLIQFQNNGVVDDSQLPKDRFSAERLKGVDSTLKIQPAKLEDSAVYLCASSRTPIHASSGNTIYFGEGSWLTVV.

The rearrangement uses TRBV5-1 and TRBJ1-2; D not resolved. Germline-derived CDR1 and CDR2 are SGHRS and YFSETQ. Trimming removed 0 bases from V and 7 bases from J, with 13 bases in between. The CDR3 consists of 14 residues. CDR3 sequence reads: CASSLAATVGGYTF. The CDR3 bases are TGCGCCAGCAGCTTGGCAGCTACCGTAGGTGGCTACACCTTC.

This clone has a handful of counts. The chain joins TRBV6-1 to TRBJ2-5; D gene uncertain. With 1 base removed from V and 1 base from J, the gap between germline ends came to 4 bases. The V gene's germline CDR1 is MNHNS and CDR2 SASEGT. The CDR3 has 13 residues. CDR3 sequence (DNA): TGTGCCAGCAGTGAAGATCCCCAAGAGACCCAGTACTTC. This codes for CASSEDPQETQYF.

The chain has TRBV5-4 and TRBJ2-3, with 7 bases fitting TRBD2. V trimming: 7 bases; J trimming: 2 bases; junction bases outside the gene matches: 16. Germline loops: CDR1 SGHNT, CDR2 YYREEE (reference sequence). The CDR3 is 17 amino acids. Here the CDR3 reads CASANGPGLRITDTQYF. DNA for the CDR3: TGTGCCAGCGCCAACGGACCGGGACTAAGGATCACAGATACGCAGTATTTT.

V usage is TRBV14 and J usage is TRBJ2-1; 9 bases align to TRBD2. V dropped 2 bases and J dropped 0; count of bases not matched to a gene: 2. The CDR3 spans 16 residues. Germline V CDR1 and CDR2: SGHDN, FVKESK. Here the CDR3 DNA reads TGTGCCAGCAGCCAATTACTAGCGGGCTCCTACAATGAGCAGTTCTTC. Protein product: CASSQLLAGSYNEQFF.

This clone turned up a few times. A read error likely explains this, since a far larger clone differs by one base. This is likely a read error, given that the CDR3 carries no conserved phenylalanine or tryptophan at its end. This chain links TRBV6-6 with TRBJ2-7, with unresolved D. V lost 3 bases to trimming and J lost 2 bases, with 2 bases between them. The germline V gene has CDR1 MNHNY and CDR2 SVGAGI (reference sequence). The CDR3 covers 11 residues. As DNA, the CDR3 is TGTGCCAGCAGTTATACCTACGAGCAGTACCTC. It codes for CASSYTYEQYL.

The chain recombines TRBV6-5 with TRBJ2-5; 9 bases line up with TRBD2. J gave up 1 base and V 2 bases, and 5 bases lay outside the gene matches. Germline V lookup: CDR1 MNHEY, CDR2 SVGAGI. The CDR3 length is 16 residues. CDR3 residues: CASSYQPTSGQETQYF. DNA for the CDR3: TGTGCCAGCAGTTACCAGCCGACTAGCGGCCAAGAGACCCAGTACTTC.

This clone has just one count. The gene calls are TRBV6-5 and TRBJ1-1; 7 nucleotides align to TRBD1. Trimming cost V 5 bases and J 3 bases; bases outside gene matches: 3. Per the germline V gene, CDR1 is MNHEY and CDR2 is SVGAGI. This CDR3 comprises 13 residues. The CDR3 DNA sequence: TGTGCCAGCAGTCGGACAGGCTACACTGAAGCTTTCTTT. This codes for CASSRTGYTEAFF.

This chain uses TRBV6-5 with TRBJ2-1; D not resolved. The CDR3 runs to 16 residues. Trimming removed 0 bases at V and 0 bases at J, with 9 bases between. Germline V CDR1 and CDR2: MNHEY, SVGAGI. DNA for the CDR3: TGTGCCAGCAGTTACTCGACACTAAGCTCCTACAATGAGCAGTTCTTC. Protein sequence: CASSYSTLSSYNEQFF.

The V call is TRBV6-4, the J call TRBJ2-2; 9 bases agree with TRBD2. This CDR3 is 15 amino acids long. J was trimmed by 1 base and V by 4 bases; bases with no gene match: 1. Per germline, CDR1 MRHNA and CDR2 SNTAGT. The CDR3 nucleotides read TGTGCCAGCAGTGTACTAGCGGGGAACACCGGGGAGCTGTTTTTT. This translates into CASSVLAGNTGELFF.

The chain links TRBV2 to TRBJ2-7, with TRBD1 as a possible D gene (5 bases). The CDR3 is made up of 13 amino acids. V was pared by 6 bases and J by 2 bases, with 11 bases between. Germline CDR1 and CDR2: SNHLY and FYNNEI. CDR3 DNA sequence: TGTGCCAGCAGGGCAGGGCTAACCTACGAGCAGTACTTC. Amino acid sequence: CASRAGLTYEQYF.

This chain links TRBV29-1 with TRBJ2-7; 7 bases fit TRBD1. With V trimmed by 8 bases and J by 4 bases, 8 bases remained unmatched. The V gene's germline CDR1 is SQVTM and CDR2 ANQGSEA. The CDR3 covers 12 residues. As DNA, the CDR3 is TGCAGCTTCCAGGGGGTTGGTTACGAGCAGTACTTC. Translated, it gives CSFQGVGYEQYF.